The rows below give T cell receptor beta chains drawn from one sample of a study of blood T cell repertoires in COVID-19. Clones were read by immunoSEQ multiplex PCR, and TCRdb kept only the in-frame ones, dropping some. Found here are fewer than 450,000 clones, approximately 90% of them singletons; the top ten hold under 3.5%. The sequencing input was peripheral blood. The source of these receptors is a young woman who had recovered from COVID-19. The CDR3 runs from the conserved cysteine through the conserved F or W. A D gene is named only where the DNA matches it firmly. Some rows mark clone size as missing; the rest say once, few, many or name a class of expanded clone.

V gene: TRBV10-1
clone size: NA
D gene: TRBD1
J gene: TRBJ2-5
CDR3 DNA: TGCGCCAGCAGTGAGCCTGGGACAGGGTGCGAGACCCAGTACTTC
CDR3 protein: CASSEPGTGCETQYF

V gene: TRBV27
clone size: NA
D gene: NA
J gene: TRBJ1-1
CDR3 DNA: TGTGCCAGCAGTCCCAGAGGGGGATTCCCTCTGAACACTGAAGCTTTCTTT
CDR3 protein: CASSPRGGFPLNTEAFF

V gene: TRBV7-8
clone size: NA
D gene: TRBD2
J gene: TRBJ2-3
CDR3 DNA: TGTGCCAGCAGGTTGGGACTAGCGGTTACAGATACGCAGTATTTT
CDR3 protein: CASRLGLAVTDTQYF

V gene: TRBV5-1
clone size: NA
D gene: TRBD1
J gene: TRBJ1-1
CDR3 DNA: TGCGCCAGCAGCATCCTACAGGGGGCAGTGGACACTGAAGCTTTCTTT
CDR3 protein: CASSILQGAVDTEAFF

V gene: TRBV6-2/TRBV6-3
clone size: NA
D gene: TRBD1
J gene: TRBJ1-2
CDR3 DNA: TGTGCCAGCAGTCGGACAGGGGGCAACTATGGCTACACCTTC
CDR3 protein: CASSRTGGNYGYTF

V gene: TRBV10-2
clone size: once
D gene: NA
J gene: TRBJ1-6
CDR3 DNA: TGCGCCAGCAGTGAGTCTGGAGGGATCGGTTCACCCCTCCACTTT
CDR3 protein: CASSESGGIGSPLHF

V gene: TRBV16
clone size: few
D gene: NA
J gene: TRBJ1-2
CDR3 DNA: TGTGCCAGCAGCCCTACTCTTGGGAGCTATGGCTACACCTTC
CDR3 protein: CASSPTLGSYGYTF

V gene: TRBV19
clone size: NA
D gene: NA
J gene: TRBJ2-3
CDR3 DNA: TGTGCCAGTAGTATAGAGGCTAGCACAGATACGCAGTATTTT
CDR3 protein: CASSIEASTDTQYF

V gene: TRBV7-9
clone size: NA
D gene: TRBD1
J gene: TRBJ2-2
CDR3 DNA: TGTGCCAGCAGCCCATTTGGGACAGGGCACACCGGGGAGCTGTTTTTT
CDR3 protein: CASSPFGTGHTGELFF

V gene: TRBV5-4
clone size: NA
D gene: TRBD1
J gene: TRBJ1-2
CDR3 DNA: TGTGCCAGCAGCTTGACAGGGGGAGGCTATGGCTACACCTTC
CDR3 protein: CASSLTGGGYGYTF

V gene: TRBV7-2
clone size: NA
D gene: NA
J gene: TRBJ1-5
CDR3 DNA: TGTGCCAGCAGCTTACGGTCAGGGAGCAATCAGCCCCAGCATTTT
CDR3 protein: CASSLRSGSNQPQHF

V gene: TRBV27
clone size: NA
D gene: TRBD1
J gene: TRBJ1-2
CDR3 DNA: TGTGCCAGCGCAAGGGGGCCTAACTATGGCTACACCTTC
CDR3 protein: CASARGPNYGYTF

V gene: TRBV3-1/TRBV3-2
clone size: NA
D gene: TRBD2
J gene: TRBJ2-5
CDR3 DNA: TGTGCCAGCAGCCAAGATGGGACTAGCGGGAGGGGGACCCAGTACTTC
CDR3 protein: CASSQDGTSGRGTQYF

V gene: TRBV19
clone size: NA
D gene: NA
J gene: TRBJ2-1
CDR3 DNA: TGTGCCAGTAGTCCGGGAGTATCTACGCAGTTCTTC
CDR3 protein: CASSPGVSTQFF

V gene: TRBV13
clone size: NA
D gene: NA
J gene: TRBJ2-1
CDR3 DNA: TGTGCCAGCAGCTTGAGGCCCCTTTCTGTCAATGAGCAGTTCTTC
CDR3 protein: CASSLRPLSVNEQFF

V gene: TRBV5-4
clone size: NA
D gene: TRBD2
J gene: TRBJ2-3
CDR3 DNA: TGTGCTACTAGCGGGAGGGCCTCCACAGATACGCAGTATTTT
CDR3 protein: CATSGRASTDTQYF

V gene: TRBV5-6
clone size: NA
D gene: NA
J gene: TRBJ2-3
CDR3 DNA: TGTGCCAGCAGCCTGGATTGGACCCTAGCCGATACGCAGTATTTT
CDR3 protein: CASSLDWTLADTQYF

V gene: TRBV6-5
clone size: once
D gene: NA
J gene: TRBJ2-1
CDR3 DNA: TGTGCCAGCAGTCGACAGAGCAATGAGCAGTTCTTC
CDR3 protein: CASSRQSNEQFF

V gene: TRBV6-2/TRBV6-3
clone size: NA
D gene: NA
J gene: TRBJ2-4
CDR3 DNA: TGTGCCAGCAGTTACTCGGCGGGCCTAGCCAAAAACATTCAGTACTTC
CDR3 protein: CASSYSAGLAKNIQYF

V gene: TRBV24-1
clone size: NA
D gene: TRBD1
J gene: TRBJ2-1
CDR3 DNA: TGTGCCACCAGTGGGGCGGGACAGGGCCCAAAGGGATCCTACAATGAGCAGTTCTTC
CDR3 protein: CATSGAGQGPKGSYNEQFF

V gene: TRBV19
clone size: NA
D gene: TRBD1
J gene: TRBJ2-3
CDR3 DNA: TGTGCCAGTATTGGGGAGGACAGGGGGCTCACAGATACGCAGTATTTT
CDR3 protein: CASIGEDRGLTDTQYF

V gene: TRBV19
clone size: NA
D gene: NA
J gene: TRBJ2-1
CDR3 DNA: TGTGCCAGTAGCACCTACAATGAGCAGTTCTTC
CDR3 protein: CASSTYNEQFF

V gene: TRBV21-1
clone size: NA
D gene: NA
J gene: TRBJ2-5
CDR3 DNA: TGTGCCAAGATCAGACTGGAGACCCAGTACTTC
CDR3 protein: CAKIRLETQYF

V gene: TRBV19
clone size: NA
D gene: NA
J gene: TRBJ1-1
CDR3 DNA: TGTGCCAGTATAGGCAGGGTAGGTGAAGCTTTCTTT
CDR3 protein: CASIGRVGEAFF

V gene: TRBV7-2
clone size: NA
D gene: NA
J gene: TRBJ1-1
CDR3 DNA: TGTGCCAGCAGACTCTCAGGGGCGCACACTGAAGCTTTCTTT
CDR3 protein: CASRLSGAHTEAFF

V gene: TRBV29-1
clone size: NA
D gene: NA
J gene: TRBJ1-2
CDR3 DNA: TGCAGCGTTGTAGGGCAGGGGTATGGCTACACCTTC
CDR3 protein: CSVVGQGYGYTF

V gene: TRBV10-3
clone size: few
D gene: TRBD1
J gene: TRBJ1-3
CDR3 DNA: TGTGCCATCAGGGGACAGGGCTCTGGAAACACCATATATTTT
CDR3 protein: CAIRGQGSGNTIYF

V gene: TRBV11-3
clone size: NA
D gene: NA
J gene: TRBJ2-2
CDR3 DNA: TGTGCCAGCAGCTTTTTGCAGGTTGACACCGGGGAGCTGTTTTTT
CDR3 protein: CASSFLQVDTGELFF

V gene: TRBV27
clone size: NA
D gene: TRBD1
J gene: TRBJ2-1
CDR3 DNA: TGTGCCAGCAGTCCAGGGGGCGCTCACAATGAGCAGTTCTTC
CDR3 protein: CASSPGGAHNEQFF

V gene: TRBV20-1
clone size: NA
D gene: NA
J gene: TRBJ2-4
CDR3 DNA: TGCAGTGCTAGTGGGCCGTATCAGTACTTC
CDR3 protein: CSASGPYQYF

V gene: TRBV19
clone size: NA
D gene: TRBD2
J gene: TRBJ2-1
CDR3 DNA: TGTGCCAGTAGTAGAACTAGCGGGGGACCCTACAATGAGCAGTTCTTC
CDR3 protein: CASSRTSGGPYNEQFF

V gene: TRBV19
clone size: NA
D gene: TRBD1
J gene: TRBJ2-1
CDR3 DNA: TGTGCCAGTAGTAAACGTCCCGGGACAGGGACCTCCTACAATGAGCAGTTCTTC
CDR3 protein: CASSKRPGTGTSYNEQFF

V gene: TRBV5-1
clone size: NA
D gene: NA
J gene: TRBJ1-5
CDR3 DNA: TGCGCCAGCAGCTTGGCCACAGGTCCCAATCAGCCCCAGCATTTT
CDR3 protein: CASSLATGPNQPQHF

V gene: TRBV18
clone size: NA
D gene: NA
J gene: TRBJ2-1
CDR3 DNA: TGTGCCAGCTCACCGCCCCAGAGGGCCTCCAATGAGCAGTTCTTC
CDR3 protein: CASSPPQRASNEQFF

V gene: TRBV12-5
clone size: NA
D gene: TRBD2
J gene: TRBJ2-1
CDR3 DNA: TGTGCTAGTGGGTTAGCGGGAGAAGGCGACAATGAGCAGTTCTTC
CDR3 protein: CASGLAGEGDNEQFF

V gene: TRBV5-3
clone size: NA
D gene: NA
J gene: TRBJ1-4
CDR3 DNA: TGTGCCAGAAGCTTCTCCAGGAATAATGAAAAACTGTTTTTT
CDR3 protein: CARSFSRNNEKLFF

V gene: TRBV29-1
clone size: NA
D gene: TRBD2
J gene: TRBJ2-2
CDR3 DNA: TGCAGCGTGGGGACTAGCGGGAGCACCGGGGAGCTGTTTTTT
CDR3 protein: CSVGTSGSTGELFF

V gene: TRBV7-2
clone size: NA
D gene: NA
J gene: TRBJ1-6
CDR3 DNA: TGTGCCAGCAGCTTACTGGCGGAGTGGAATTCACCCCTCCACTTT
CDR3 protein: CASSLLAEWNSPLHF

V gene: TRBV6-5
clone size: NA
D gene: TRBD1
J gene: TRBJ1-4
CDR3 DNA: TGTGCCAGCAGACTACAGGGGGCAACTAATGAAAAACTGTTTTTT
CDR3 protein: CASRLQGATNEKLFF

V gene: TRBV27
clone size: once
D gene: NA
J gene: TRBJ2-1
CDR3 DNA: TGTGCCAGCAGTTGGGGGCCGACCCCCAATGAGCAGTTCTTC
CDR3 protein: CASSWGPTPNEQFF

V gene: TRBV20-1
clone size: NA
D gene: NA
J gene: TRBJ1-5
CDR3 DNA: TGCAGTGCTAGTAAGGCAGGCGCGAAATATCAGCCCCAGCATTTT
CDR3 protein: CSASKAGAKYQPQHF

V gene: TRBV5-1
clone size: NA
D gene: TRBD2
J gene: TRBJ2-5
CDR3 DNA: TGCGCCAGCAGCACCGGACTAGCGGGAGGAGAGACCCAGTACTTC
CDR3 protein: CASSTGLAGGETQYF

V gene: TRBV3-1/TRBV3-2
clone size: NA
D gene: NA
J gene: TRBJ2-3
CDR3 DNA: TGTGCCAGCAGCCAAGATCTAGCAATCCCAGATACGCAGTATTTT
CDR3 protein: CASSQDLAIPDTQYF

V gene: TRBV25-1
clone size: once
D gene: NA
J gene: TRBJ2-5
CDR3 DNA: TGTGCCAGCACCGGACTCCCGTTTGGGACCCAGTACTTC
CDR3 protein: CASTGLPFGTQYF

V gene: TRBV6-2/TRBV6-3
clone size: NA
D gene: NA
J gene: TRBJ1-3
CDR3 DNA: TGTGCCAGCAGCCCTTTAGGAGATGGAAACACCATATATTTT
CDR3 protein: CASSPLGDGNTIYF

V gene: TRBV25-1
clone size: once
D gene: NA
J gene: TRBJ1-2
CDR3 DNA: TGTGCCAGCAGTTCGTTCGGGATCTATGGCTACACCTTC
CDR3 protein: CASSSFGIYGYTF

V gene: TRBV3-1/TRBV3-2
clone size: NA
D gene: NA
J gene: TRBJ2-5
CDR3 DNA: TGTGCCAGCAGCCCTCTGGGAGGAGCCGGGGAGACCCAGTACTTC
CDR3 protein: CASSPLGGAGETQYF

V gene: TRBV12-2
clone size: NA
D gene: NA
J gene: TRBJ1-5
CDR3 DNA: TGTGCAAGTCGCTTCAATAAAGCTCCGGGACAGGGGGATCAGCCCCAGCATTTT
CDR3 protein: CASRFNKAPGQGDQPQHF

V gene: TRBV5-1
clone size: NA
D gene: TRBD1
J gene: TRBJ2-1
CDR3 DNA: TGCGCCAGCAGCTTGGTGAGGGCCGGGACAGCCTACAATGAGCAGTTCTTC
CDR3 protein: CASSLVRAGTAYNEQFF

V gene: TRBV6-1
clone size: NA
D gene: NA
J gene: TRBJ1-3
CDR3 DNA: TGTGCCAGCAGTGACCAGGGTCTAGGAAACACCATATATTTT
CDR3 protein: CASSDQGLGNTIYF

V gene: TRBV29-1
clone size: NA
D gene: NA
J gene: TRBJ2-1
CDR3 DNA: TGCAGCGTTGAAGTCATCGATCGACCACGGGGGTCCTACAATGAGCAGTTCTTC
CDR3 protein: CSVEVIDRPRGSYNEQFF